The 4 T cell receptor beta chains below come from one sample, sequenced in a study of radiation and T cells in renal cell carcinoma. Time point in this sample: blood 2 weeks post-SBRT. The treatment was: 15 Gy SBRT to primary tumor, nephrectomy 4 weeks later. Produced via immunoSEQ multiplex PCR; TCRdb's table is partial and in-frame only. Seen here are more than 20,000 clones, 81% observed once, and the top ten hold around 32%. The input for sequencing was blood, taken from a patient whose treatment included radiotherapy and nephrectomy. These receptors were obtained from a man aged 60 to 69 with renal cell carcinoma.

The chain employs TRBV27 and TRBJ1-2, with a tentative D call TRBD1 (6 bases). This CDR3 has 13 residues. V was pared by 6 bases and J by 1 base, with 9 bases between. Germline CDR1 is MNHEY and CDR2 is SMNVEV (reference sequence). The CDR3: CASSPQGNYGYTF. The DNA of the CDR3 is TGTGCCAGCAGCCCACAGGGTAACTATGGCTACACCTTC.

The V call is TRBV5-1, the J call TRBJ2-7; 7 bases match TRBD1. Germline-derived CDR1 and CDR2 are SGHRS and YFSETQ. The CDR3 length is 13 residues. Germline trimming cut 7 bases from V and 3 bases from J; bases unmatched to any gene: 7. CDR3 region: CASSPGQLYEQYF. The DNA of the CDR3 is TGCGCCAGCTCCCCGGGACAGCTCTACGAGCAGTACTTC.

The table lists this clone with a few counts. J is TRBJ2-7 and V is TRBV5-6; 11 bases fit TRBD2. The J segment lost 3 bases and the V segment lost 5 bases, leaving 7 bases of the junction unmatched. The CDR3 sequence is 15 residues long. The germline V gene has CDR1 SGHDT and CDR2 YYEEEE. The CDR3 sequence: CASRSTSGSLYEQYF. The CDR3 coding sequence is TGTGCCAGCAGGTCAACTAGCGGGAGCCTCTACGAGCAGTACTTC.

This clone has only a few counts. The chain couples TRBV29-1 to TRBJ1-1; D is uncertain. Germline V gene lookup returns CDR1 SQVTM and CDR2 ANQGSEA. V was trimmed by 0 bases and J by 10 bases, leaving 9 bases between them. This CDR3 region has 11 residues. The chain's CDR3 is CSVEESRRAFF. Written as DNA, the CDR3 is TGCAGCGTTGAAGAGTCTAGGAGAGCTTTCTTT.